The source of this TCR beta chain is a study of OX40 agonist ivuxolimab in advanced cancers. Study details: Among those treated, three patients had partial responses, one with hepatocellular carcinoma and two with cutaneous melanoma.

Method: immunoSEQ multiplex PCR; TCRdb's copy keeps in-frame clones and lacks some. The sample lists 60,000 to 90,000 clones; roughly 77% were seen once. Autoimmune disease history or systemic immunosuppression excluded patients. Germline V gene data show CDR1 as SGDLS and CDR2 as YYNGEE. This CDR3 contains 13 residues. The source of this sequence is an adult with an advanced solid tumor such as melanoma, head and neck, liver or kidney cancer. This specimen consisted of CD4+ or CD8+ T cells sorted from blood, obtained in a trial of the OX40 agonist ivuxolimab. The rearrangement joins TRBV9 to TRBJ2-5; D gene uncertain. The end of the DNA aligns better with TRBJ2-7, so the J call may be wrong. The chain's CDR3 is CASSVGRDYEQYF. The DNA of the CDR3 is TGTGCCAGCAGCGTCGGCAGAGACTACGAGCAGTACTTC.